This TCR beta chain originates from a study of CD8 T cells in ankylosing spondylitis. CDR3 length: 10 amino acids. Looked up from germline, CDR1 is DFQATT and CDR2 is SNEGSKA (reference sequence). Between the trimmed V and J ends, which lost 6 bases and 7 bases, there was a span of 10 bases. Findings and limits, study-wide: Disease-linked clones, CD8+, were relatively rare in peripheral blood. For ankylosing spondylitis blood, a TCR beta motif of about 8 highly homologous variants appeared characteristic. The clones that were linked to disease were reported to be significantly enriched in matched synovial fluid samples from ankylosing spondylitis patients.

Using quantitative 5'-RACE with molecular barcodes, the authors made TCR beta libraries. TCRdb independently ran MiXCR on the 5' RACE reads; one entry per CDR3 protein. The table shows about 130,000 distinct CDR3 sequences, with roughly 9% occurring only once. Ten or more counts support this clonotype. Its target is not known. This sequence joins TRBV20-1 and TRBJ2-7; D is possibly TRBD2 (5 bases). Sequences were obtained from blood, either unsorted or a sorted T cell fraction (not recorded which). The source of this sequence is a male donor with ankylosing spondylitis or in good health (not recorded which). CDR3 DNA sequence: TGCAGTGCGTTCCGGGGAGAGCAGTACTTC. Its protein is CSAFRGEQYF.